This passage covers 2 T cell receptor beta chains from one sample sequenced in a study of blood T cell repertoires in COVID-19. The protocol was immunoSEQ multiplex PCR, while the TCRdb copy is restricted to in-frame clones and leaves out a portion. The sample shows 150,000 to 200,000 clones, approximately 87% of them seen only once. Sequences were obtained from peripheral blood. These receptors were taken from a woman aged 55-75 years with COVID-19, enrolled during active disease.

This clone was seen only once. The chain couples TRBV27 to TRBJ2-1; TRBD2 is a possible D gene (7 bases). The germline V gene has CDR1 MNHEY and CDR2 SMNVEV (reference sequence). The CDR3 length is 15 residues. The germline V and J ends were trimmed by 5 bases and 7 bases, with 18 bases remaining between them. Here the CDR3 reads CASSRGGGGGNEQFF. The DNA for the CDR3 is TGTGCCAGCAGTAGGGGCGGGGGCGGTGGGAATGAGCAGTTCTTC.

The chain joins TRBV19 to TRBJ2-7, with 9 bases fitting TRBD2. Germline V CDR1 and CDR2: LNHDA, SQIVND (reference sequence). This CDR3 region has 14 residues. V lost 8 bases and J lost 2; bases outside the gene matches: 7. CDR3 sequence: CASSTIAGAYEQYF. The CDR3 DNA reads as TGTGCCAGTTCCACTATAGCGGGGGCCTACGAGCAGTACTTC.